The 25 T cell receptor beta chains in this list originate from one sample, sequenced in a study of blood T cell repertoires in COVID-19. TCRdb keeps only in-frame clones here, not all; method: immunoSEQ multiplex PCR. Among under 250,000 clones, approximately 91% were seen once, and the ten largest hold about 0.8%. The sequenced sample was peripheral blood. These TCRs come from a man aged 25 to 45 with COVID-19, enrolled during active disease.

The chain links TRBV6-5 to TRBJ2-7; 11 bases line up with TRBD1. J gave up 3 bases and V 8 bases, and 6 bases lay outside the gene matches. The CDR3 covers 14 residues. In germline, CDR1 is MNHEY, CDR2 SVGAGI. The CDR3: CASSGGQGVYEQYF. The CDR3 DNA reads as TGTGCCAGCTCAGGGGGACAGGGGGTCTACGAGCAGTACTTC.

This chain joins TRBV25-1 and TRBJ2-2; 8 nucleotides agree with TRBD1. The CDR3 has 13 amino acids. Germline CDR1 reads MGHDK; CDR2 reads SYGVNS. V was pared by 7 bases and J by 7 bases, with 5 bases of the junction left unmatched. The chain's CDR3 is CASIGQGYGELFF. In nucleotides, the CDR3 is TGTGCCAGCATTGGACAGGGTTACGGGGAGCTGTTTTTT.

J is TRBJ2-2 and V is TRBV9; weak D call: TRBD2 (6 bases). The germline gives CDR1 SGDLS, CDR2 YYNGEE. This CDR3 spans 13 amino acids. V lost 5 bases and J 6 bases, leaving 11 bases between the germline ends. The CDR3 DNA reads as TGTGCCAGCAGAAGGTCGGGGGCCGGGGAGCTGTTTTTT. Translated, it gives CASRRSGAGELFF.

This clone came up once. The chain combines TRBV19 with TRBJ2-5; possible D gene TRBD2, 5 bases. The CDR3 totals 13 residues. The V gene lost 6 bases and the J gene lost 1 base, with 9 bases spanning the gap. The V gene's germline CDR1 is LNHDA and CDR2 SQIVND (reference sequence). The CDR3 reads CASSTDSQETQYF. The CDR3 DNA reads as TGTGCCAGTAGCACGGACTCCCAAGAGACCCAGTACTTC.

The J gene is TRBJ2-3, the V gene TRBV19; D may be TRBD2 (5 bases). The length of the CDR3 is 14 residues. Trimming took 10 bases from V and 1 from J, leaving 15 bases between them. Germline values: CDR1 LNHDA, CDR2 SQIVND (reference sequence). Here the CDR3 reads CATSPSWGTDTQYF. Here the CDR3 DNA reads TGTGCCACTTCACCTAGCTGGGGCACAGATACGCAGTATTTT.

This clone was counted a single time. CDR3 protein: CASRQLVRTGDGYTF. The CDR3 DNA is TGTGCCAGCAGACAACTTGTACGGACAGGGGATGGCTACACCTTC. V is TRBV4-2 and J is TRBJ1-2; 9 nucleotides agree with TRBD1. V dropped 6 bases and J dropped 6; count of bases not matched to a gene: 11. The CDR3 extends over 15 amino acids. Germline values: CDR1 LGHNA, CDR2 YNFKEQ.

The V call is TRBV10-1, the J call TRBJ1-4; D remains ambiguous. V lost 2 bases to trimming and J lost 0 bases, with 10 bases between them. The CDR3 runs to 16 residues. CDR1 WNHNN and CDR2 SYGVQD come from the germline V gene (reference sequence). DNA for the CDR3: TGCGCCAGCAGTGAGGCAGGTCCAGCAACTAATGAAAAACTGTTTTTT. Translation: CASSEAGPATNEKLFF.

This clone was detected a few times. The V gene is TRBV5-1, the J gene TRBJ2-7; tentatively, D is TRBD2 (5 bases). V was shortened by 1 base and J by 2 bases, with 7 bases between the two germline ends. Germline V gene lookup returns CDR1 SGHRS and CDR2 YFSETQ. There are 13 residues in the CDR3. CDR3 in amino acids: CASSLLGTYEQYF. CDR3 sequence (DNA): TGCGCCAGCAGCTTGCTCGGGACCTACGAGCAGTACTTC.

V and J are TRBV15 and TRBJ2-5; 9 nucleotides line up with TRBD2. Germline values: CDR1 LNHNV, CDR2 YYDKDF (reference sequence). There are 12 residues in the CDR3. The junction had 8 bases not matched to a gene; V was cut back by 11 bases and J by 7 bases. CDR3 sequence (DNA): TGTGCCGGGGCGGGGGGGCTTGGGACCCAGTACTTC. Translating it yields CAGAGGLGTQYF. The variable domain in full, with the rest retrieved from reference TRBV15 and TRBJ2-5, is DAMVIQNPRYQVTQFGKPVTLSCSQTLNHNVMYWYQQKSSQAPKLLFHYYDKDFNNEADTPDNFQSRRPNTSFCFLDIRSPGLGDTAMYLCAGAGGLGTQYFGPGTRLLVL.

The chain uses TRBV9 and TRBJ2-5, with a tentative D call TRBD2 (6 bases). Trimming cost V 0 bases and J 5 bases, with 11 bases left between them. The CDR3 consists of 14 residues. The germline CDR1 and CDR2 sequences are SGDLS and YYNGEE. The DNA for the CDR3 is TGTGCCAGCAGCGTAGATGGGGCGGGGGAGACCCAGTACTTC. It encodes CASSVDGAGETQYF.

J is TRBJ1-2 and V is TRBV29-1, with 7 bases aligning to TRBD1. The germline gives CDR1 SQVTM, CDR2 ANQGSEA. Unmatched junction bases numbered 8, after V lost 4 bases and J lost 6 bases. CDR3 size: 13 residues. CDR3 bases: TGCAGCGTTGGCTACAGGGGAGAAGATGGCTACACCTTC. Residues: CSVGYRGEDGYTF. Combining the CDR3 with reference TRBV29-1 and TRBJ1-2 gives the whole variable domain SAVISQKPSRDICQRGTSLTIQCQVDSQVTMMFWYRQQPGQSLTLIATANQGSEATYESGFVIDKFPISRPNLTFSTLTVSNMSPEDSSIYLCSVGYRGEDGYTFGSGTRLTVV.

In its sample, this clone was seen once. J is TRBJ2-3 and V is TRBV7-3; 9 bases are a match to TRBD2. The CDR3 sequence is 15 residues long. After removal of 5 bases from V and 0 bases from J, the junction contained 3 bases not matched to a gene. Looked up from germline, CDR1 is SGHTA and CDR2 is FQGTGA. The CDR3 sequence is CASSPTSGSTDTQYF. CDR3 DNA: TGTGCCAGCAGCCCGACTAGCGGTAGCACAGATACGCAGTATTTT.

In its sample, this clone was seen a few times. The chain joins TRBV5-1 to TRBJ2-7; 10 positions match TRBD2. The CDR3 totals 14 residues. V was clipped by 2 bases and J by 4 bases; unmatched bases: 3. Germline CDR1 SGHRS, CDR2 YFSETQ. The CDR3 protein is CASSLQRGGYEQYF. CDR3 sequence (DNA): TGCGCCAGCAGCTTACAGCGGGGGGGATACGAGCAGTACTTC.

The chain carries TRBV5-1 and TRBJ2-5; 7 nucleotides line up with TRBD1. The CDR3 consists of 14 residues. The germline gives CDR1 SGHRS, CDR2 YFSETQ. The ends lost 4 bases at V and 1 base at J; junction bases unmatched: 4. The chain's CDR3 is CASSTWDSQETQYF. As DNA, the CDR3 is TGCGCCAGCAGCACCTGGGACAGCCAAGAGACCCAGTACTTC.

This clone has only one observation. The chain uses TRBV11-2 and TRBJ2-3, with TRBD2 as a possible D gene (6 bases). Germline V gives CDR1 SGHAT, CDR2 FQNNGV. V was clipped by 1 base and J by 4 bases, with 9 bases between them. CDR3 length: 14 amino acids. CDR3 DNA sequence: TGTGCCAGCAGCTTAGGCGGCGGGGCAGATACGCAGTATTTT. This gives the protein CASSLGGGADTQYF.

The CDR3 region is CASSFRLNYEQYF. CDR3 bases: TGTGCCAGCAGCTTCAGACTTAATTACGAGCAGTACTTC. This chain links TRBV27 with TRBJ2-7; no clear D. CDR1 is MNHEY, CDR2 SMNVEV, per germline (reference sequence). The CDR3 spans 13 residues. The V end was cut by 6 bases, the J end by 4 bases, with 13 bases between.

The V call is TRBV4-1, the J call TRBJ1-5; 8 nucleotides align to TRBD1. The V gene end was trimmed by 3 bases and the J gene end by 2 bases; junction bases not matched to a gene: 12. This CDR3 has 18 amino acids. Germline CDR1 and CDR2: MGHRA and YSYEKL. The CDR3 coding sequence is TGCGCCAGCAGCCAGGGCGTCATAGCGACAGGGGGCAATCAGCCCCAGCATTTT. Translation: CASSQGVIATGGNQPQHF.

This rearrangement joins TRBV13 to TRBJ1-3, with D uncertain. The CDR3 spans 14 residues. V was shortened by 6 bases and J by 0 bases, with 9 bases between the two germline ends. Germline V gene data show CDR1 as PRHDT and CDR2 as FYEKMQ (reference sequence). This chain's CDR3 is CASSAGNSGNTIYF. The CDR3 nucleotides read TGTGCCAGCAGTGCCGGGAACTCTGGAAACACCATATATTTT.

The gene calls are TRBV15 and TRBJ1-1; D remains ambiguous. Trimming cost V 1 base and J 0 bases, with 6 bases left between them. From germline, CDR1 is LNHNV and CDR2 YYDKDF (reference sequence). The CDR3 has 14 residues. The CDR3 reads CATSRGGMNTEAFF. Here the CDR3 DNA reads TGTGCCACCAGCAGAGGAGGGATGAACACTGAAGCTTTCTTT. Together with reference TRBV15 and TRBJ1-1, the CDR3 gives the full variable domain: DAMVIQNPRYQVTQFGKPVTLSCSQTLNHNVMYWYQQKSSQAPKLLFHYYDKDFNNEADTPDNFQSRRPNTSFCFLDIRSPGLGDTAMYLCATSRGGMNTEAFFGQGTRLTVV.

This sequence joins TRBV1 and TRBJ2-1; the table's TRBD2 call for D was not verified on the DNA. TRBV1 is labeled a pseudogene. CDR3 size: 16 residues. The CDR3 DNA sequence: TGCACCAGCAGCCAGCTCTGGGAGCGCTCCTACAATGAGCAGTTCTTC. Translating it yields CTSSQLWERSYNEQFF.

This chain links TRBV6-1 with TRBJ1-3; no firm D call. Trimming took off 2 bases at V and 1 base at J, with 6 bases between the two ends. This CDR3 spans 14 amino acids. CDR1 and CDR2 from the germline V gene are MNHNS and SASEGT. The CDR3 coding sequence is TGTGCCAGCAGTGAACGGAGGTCTGGAAACACCATATATTTT. Translated, it gives CASSERRSGNTIYF.

The rearrangement links TRBV4-2 to TRBJ1-4, with 11 bases aligning to TRBD1. This CDR3 has 16 residues. Unmatched junction bases numbered 1, after V lost 3 bases and J lost 1 base. Germline V gene data show CDR1 as LGHNA and CDR2 as YNFKEQ. The CDR3 nucleotides read TGTGCCAGCAGCCAGGGACAGGGGGAAACTAATGAAAAACTGTTTTTT. Amino acids: CASSQGQGETNEKLFF.

V gene TRBV3-1 (or the pseudogene TRBV3-2) combines with J gene TRBJ2-7; tentative D call: TRBD2 (5 bases). The CDR3 loop spans 13 amino acids. The germline gives CDR1 LGHDT, CDR2 YNNKEL (reference sequence). Between the trimmed V and J ends, which lost 6 bases and 6 bases, there was a span of 15 bases. The CDR3: CASSQNGVIEQYF. The CDR3 bases are TGTGCCAGCAGTCAAAACGGGGTAATCGAGCAGTACTTC.

As DNA, the CDR3 is TGTGCCAGCAGTGTAGGCCCGAGGGACACTGAAGCTTTCTTT. Protein: CASSVGPRDTEAFF. The rearrangement uses TRBV2 and TRBJ1-1; no clear D. V lost 4 bases, J lost 3 bases, and 12 bases lay in between. In germline, CDR1 is SNHLY, CDR2 FYNNEI. The CDR3 is made up of 14 amino acids. Filled out from reference TRBV2 and TRBJ1-1, the complete variable domain reads EPEVTQTPSHQVTQMGQEVILRCVPISNHLYFYWYRQILGQKVEFLVSFYNNEISEKSEIFDDQFSVERPDGSNFTLKIRSTKLEDSAMYFCASSVGPRDTEAFFGQGTRLTVV.

This chain uses TRBV18 with TRBJ2-7; D is uncertain. Germline lookup yields CDR1 KGHSH and CDR2 LQKENI. V was pared by 0 bases and J by 3 bases, with 3 bases between. The CDR3 has 12 residues. Here the CDR3 reads CASSPPSYEQYF. The CDR3 region has the DNA TGTGCCAGCTCACCACCGAGCTACGAGCAGTACTTC. Variable domain in full (rest from reference TRBV18 and TRBJ2-7): NAGVMQNPRHLVRRRGQEARLRCSPMKGHSHVYWYRQLPEEGLKFMVYLQKENIIDESGMPKERFSAEFPKEGPSILRIQQVVRGDSAAYFCASSPPSYEQYFGPGTRLTVT.